Below, 24 T cell receptor beta chains from the same sample are listed, as sequenced in a study of blood T cell repertoires in COVID-19 (dated by TCRdb to the early 2020s). The protocol used for the library was the immunoSEQ multiplex PCR assay. TCRdb holds this immuneACCESS table with in-frame rearrangements only. Some clones are missing; in checked studies, unresolved V genes explain under half, and the rest has no known cause. Across this sample there are more than 200,000 clones, with 85% to 90% seen only once. Clones ranked in the top ten supply around 1.7% of the sample. The sequenced sample consisted of PBMCs or T cells enriched from blood (not recorded which). The receptors come from a man aged 40-49 years who had recovered from COVID-19.

The CDR3 coding sequence is TGTGCCAGCAGCCAGTTGGGCGGGCCCAACACCGGGGAGCTGTTTTTT. Translation gives CASSQLGGPNTGELFF. This chain joins TRBV3-1 (or the pseudogene TRBV3-2) and TRBJ2-2, with D possibly being TRBD2 (5 bases). Trimming stripped 3 bases from V and 2 bases from J, with 13 bases between. The CDR3 totals 16 residues. CDR1 is LGHDT, CDR2 YNNKEL, per germline (reference sequence).

The chain carries TRBV10-3 and TRBJ2-5, with D possibly TRBD1 on 5 matching bases. The CDR3 length is 11 residues. Germline CDR1 ENHRY, CDR2 SYGVKD. With 6 bases removed from V and 5 bases from J, the gap between germline ends came to 7 bases. The CDR3 region has the DNA TGTGCCATCAGGGGGCTGGAGACCCAGTACTTC. It is translated as CAIRGLETQYF.

This chain joins TRBV15 and TRBJ2-3, with 7 positions matching TRBD1. This CDR3 has 15 amino acids. V dropped 4 bases and J dropped 1; count of bases not matched to a gene: 5. Germline V gene lookup returns CDR1 LNHNV and CDR2 YYDKDF (reference sequence). This chain's CDR3 is CATSKRQGGTDTQYF. The CDR3 DNA is TGTGCCACCAGCAAAAGACAGGGCGGCACAGATACGCAGTATTTT.

J is TRBJ2-2 and V is TRBV19, with 7 bases fitting TRBD1. The CDR3 consists of 15 residues. Germline loops: CDR1 LNHDA, CDR2 SQIVND (reference sequence). V lost 7 bases, J lost 4 bases, and 9 bases stayed unmatched. CDR3 DNA sequence: TGTGCCAGTACCCCCGGGGACAGCTCCACCGGGGAGCTGTTTTTT. This sequence encodes CASTPGDSSTGELFF.

J is TRBJ1-4 and V is TRBV5-1; 8 bases map to TRBD1. The CDR3 sequence is 17 residues long. Trimming removed 4 bases from V and 3 bases from J; junction bases left unmatched: 11. In germline, CDR1 is SGHRS, CDR2 YFSETQ. CDR3 in DNA: TGCGCCAGCAGCCCGGTGGGGACAGGTTCGGCTAATGAAAAACTGTTTTTT. Its protein product is CASSPVGTGSANEKLFF.

The chain carries TRBV4-1 and TRBJ2-7, with 9 bases fitting TRBD1. The CDR3 is made up of 17 amino acids. V was pared by 4 bases and J by 0 bases, with 10 bases of the junction left unmatched. CDR1 and CDR2 from the germline V gene are MGHRA and YSYEKL. The CDR3 is CASSPSQGQGVSYEQYF. CDR3 bases: TGCGCCAGCAGCCCATCCCAGGGACAGGGAGTCTCCTACGAGCAGTACTTC.

The chain has TRBV5-5 and TRBJ1-2, with 7 bases fitting TRBD1. V shed 0 bases and J 5 bases; nucleotides not matched to a gene: 13. Germline values: CDR1 SGHKS, CDR2 YYEKEE (reference sequence). The CDR3 loop spans 17 amino acids. This CDR3 reads CASSLGPRDSVPYGYTF. As DNA, the CDR3 is TGTGCCAGCAGCTTGGGACCCCGGGACAGCGTACCATATGGCTACACCTTC.

The chain combines TRBV7-2 with TRBJ2-1, with D tentatively TRBD2 (6 bases). The V and J ends lost 5 bases and 0 bases respectively, with 17 bases between them. The length of the CDR3 is 17 residues. The germline V gene has CDR1 SGHTA and CDR2 FQGNSA. The CDR3 here is CASSLSLGGPSYNEQFF. CDR3 DNA: TGTGCCAGCAGCCTAAGTTTGGGAGGCCCCTCCTACAATGAGCAGTTCTTC.

The chain links TRBV19 to TRBJ1-5; D is perhaps TRBD1 (6 bases). Germline-derived CDR1 and CDR2 are LNHDA and SQIVND (reference sequence). V was trimmed by 4 bases and J by 2 bases, leaving 15 bases between them. The CDR3 runs 16 residues. The CDR3 bases are TGTGCCAGTAGTAAAGGGGGGGGCGGAGGCAATCAGCCCCAGCATTTT. Residues: CASSKGGGGGNQPQHF. Using reference TRBV19 and TRBJ1-5 for the parts outside the CDR3, the full variable domain is DGGITQSPKYLFRKEGQNVTLSCEQNLNHDAMYWYRQDPGQGLRLIYYSQIVNDFQKGDIAEGYSVSREKKESFPLTVTSAQKNPTAFYLCASSKGGGGGNQPQHFGDGTRLSIL.

The V and J genes are TRBV3-1 (or the pseudogene TRBV3-2) and TRBJ2-1; D is unresolved. The V gene's germline CDR1 is LGHDT and CDR2 YNNKEL (reference sequence). The CDR3 is made up of 15 amino acids. The germline V and J ends were trimmed by 1 base and 5 bases, with 12 bases remaining between them. CDR3 coding DNA: TGTGCCAGCAGCCAAGTCTTGGCCGTCAACAATGAGCAGTTCTTC. Encoded protein: CASSQVLAVNNEQFF.

V usage is TRBV12-3 or TRBV12-4 and J usage is TRBJ1-4; TRBD1 matches 9 bases. This CDR3 is 13 amino acids long. After removal of 4 bases from V and 12 bases from J, the junction contained 6 bases not matched to a gene. The CDR3 DNA reads as TGTGCCAGCAGTTCTGCATGGACAGGGGAACTGTTTTTT. Residues: CASSSAWTGELFF.

V usage is TRBV4-1 and J usage is TRBJ2-1, with TRBD2 matching 14 bases. Germline V gene data show CDR1 as MGHRA and CDR2 as YSYEKL. The CDR3 spans 19 residues. Trimming cost V 3 bases and J 5 bases; bases outside gene matches: 12. Here the CDR3 reads CASSQRSGTSGSEDNEQFF. The CDR3 coding sequence is TGCGCCAGCAGCCAGCGGTCCGGGACTAGCGGGAGTGAGGACAATGAGCAGTTCTTC.

V and J are TRBV7-2 and TRBJ1-4; D uncertain. Looked up from germline, CDR1 is SGHTA and CDR2 is FQGNSA. Between the trimmed V and J ends, which lost 7 bases and 2 bases, there was a span of 17 bases. The CDR3 consists of 16 residues. The CDR3 is CASTPGLGRTNEKLFF. DNA for the CDR3: TGTGCCAGCACCCCGGGGTTAGGACGCACTAATGAAAAACTGTTTTTT.

The chain couples TRBV7-2 to TRBJ1-2, with unresolved D. The CDR3 totals 15 residues. Per germline, CDR1 SGHTA and CDR2 FQGNSA. Trimming removed 3 bases from V and 4 bases from J, with 15 bases in between. The CDR3 loop is CASSFSYGAPYGYTF. The CDR3 DNA reads as TGTGCCAGCAGCTTTAGTTACGGTGCCCCCTATGGCTACACCTTC. The variable domain in full, completed from reference TRBV7-2 and TRBJ1-2, reads GAGVSQSPSNKVTEKGKDVELRCDPISGHTALYWYRQSLGQGLEFLIYFQGNSAPDKSGLPSDRFSAERTGGSVSTLTIQRTQQEDSAVYLCASSFSYGAPYGYTFGSGTRLTVV.

The J gene is TRBJ1-3, the V gene TRBV5-1, with 8 nucleotides matching TRBD1. With V trimmed by 1 base and J by 0 bases, 12 bases remained unmatched. Germline CDR1 reads SGHRS; CDR2 reads YFSETQ. The CDR3 has 19 residues. CDR3 amino acids: CASSLRGIQDRDSGNTIYF. The CDR3 DNA reads as TGCGCCAGCAGCTTGAGGGGCATCCAGGACAGGGACTCTGGAAACACCATATATTTT.

This sequence joins TRBV20-1 and TRBJ2-7; 7 nucleotides agree with TRBD2. CDR1 and CDR2 (germline): DFQATT, SNEGSKA (reference sequence). V lost 7 bases, J lost 5 bases, and 5 bases stayed unmatched. The CDR3 runs to 11 residues. The CDR3 DNA reads TGCAGTGGGAGCGGGAACAACGAGCAGTACTTC. It is translated as CSGSGNNEQYF.

This chain uses TRBV27 with TRBJ1-3; weak D call: TRBD1 (5 bases). CDR3 length equals 13 residues. Trimming pared 6 bases from V and 2 bases from J, leaving 8 bases between. The germline CDR1 and CDR2 sequences are MNHEY and SMNVEV (reference sequence). CDR3 DNA: TGTGCCAGCAGGACAGAGGCTGGAAACACCATATATTTT. Its protein product is CASRTEAGNTIYF.

The chain employs TRBV28 and TRBJ1-4; the D is unclear. The CDR3 totals 13 residues. CDR1 and CDR2 from the germline V gene are MDHEN and SYDVKM. Trimming pared 10 bases from V and 0 bases from J, leaving 9 bases between. CDR3 sequence: CANQDPTNEKLFF. The CDR3 DNA is TGTGCCAACCAGGATCCAACTAATGAAAAACTGTTTTTT.

Only a few counts were recorded for this clone. V usage is TRBV6-5 and J usage is TRBJ1-5; D uncertain. This CDR3 region has 15 residues. Looked up from germline, CDR1 is MNHEY and CDR2 is SVGAGI. V lost 0 bases and J 0 bases, leaving 6 bases between the germline ends. CDR3 nucleotides: TGTGCCAGCAGTTACTCGAAGAGTAGCAATCAGCCCCAGCATTTT. Translation: CASSYSKSSNQPQHF.

J is TRBJ2-1 and V is TRBV18; D possibly corresponds to TRBD2 (5 bases). Germline V gene sequence: CDR1 KGHSH, CDR2 LQKENI. The CDR3 has 15 amino acids. V lost 0 bases, J lost 7 bases, and 13 bases lay in between. CDR3 region: CASSPPGVGVNEQFF. DNA for the CDR3: TGTGCCAGCTCACCACCGGGAGTAGGCGTGAATGAGCAGTTCTTC.

The chain has TRBV7-9 and TRBJ2-5; TRBD1 matches 10 bases. V shed 1 base and J 0 bases; nucleotides not matched to a gene: 11. Germline V gene lookup returns CDR1 SEHNR and CDR2 FQNEAQ (reference sequence). The CDR3 spans 19 residues. This chain's CDR3 is CASSLGDRGLQVYQETQYF. The CDR3 region has the DNA TGTGCCAGCAGCTTAGGGGACAGGGGACTACAAGTGTACCAAGAGACCCAGTACTTC. Filled out from reference TRBV7-9 and TRBJ2-5, the complete variable domain reads DTGVSQNPRHKITKRGQNVTFRCDPISEHNRLYWYRQTLGQGPEFLTYFQNEAQLEKSRLLSDRFSAERPKGSFSTLEIQRTEQGDSAMYLCASSLGDRGLQVYQETQYFGPGTRLLVL.

The V and J genes are TRBV3-1 (or the pseudogene TRBV3-2) and TRBJ2-3; D possibly corresponds to TRBD1 (6 bases). Trimming shortened V by 1 base and J by 0 bases, and 14 bases separated the two germline ends. This CDR3 contains 17 residues. The germline gives CDR1 LGHDT, CDR2 YNNKEL (reference sequence). Written as DNA, the CDR3 is TGTGCCAGCAGCCAAGCCCCCAGGGGCTCCAGCACAGATACGCAGTATTTT. Translating gives CASSQAPRGSSTDTQYF.

V is TRBV7-2 and J is TRBJ2-1; 11 bases are a match to TRBD2. CDR1 SGHTA and CDR2 FQGNSA come from the germline V gene. The ends lost 4 bases at V and 4 bases at J; junction bases unmatched: 6. CDR3 length: 16 amino acids. The CDR3 sequence is CASSSVAGGPYNEQFF. Here the CDR3 DNA reads TGTGCCAGCAGCTCCGTAGCGGGAGGGCCTTACAATGAGCAGTTCTTC.

V gene TRBV5-1 combines with J gene TRBJ2-7, with D perhaps matching TRBD2 (5 bases). Germline CDR1 SGHRS, CDR2 YFSETQ. The CDR3 consists of 15 residues. Deletions cut 0 bases from V and 7 bases from J, with 17 bases between. CDR3 in DNA: TGCGCCAGCAGCTTGGGTTCTAGCTCCATAGTAGAGCAGTACTTC. Translation: CASSLGSSSIVEQYF.